Listed here are 27 T cell receptor beta chains from one sample, sequenced in a study of cytomegalovirus exposure and HLA in healthy donors. Researchers ran the PCR with 60 Vbeta and 13 Jbeta primers. Profiled with immunoSEQ multiplex PCR; TCRdb holds only in-frame clones, not every one. In the table there are more than 150,000 clones, about 90% of which are singletons. Sequencing was carried out using PBMCs. The receptors stem from a girl less than two years old in good health and CMV-seronegative.

The rearrangement joins TRBV7-9 to TRBJ1-1; TRBD1 might be the D (5 bases). The CDR3 runs 16 residues. Germline V gene lookup returns CDR1 SEHNR and CDR2 FQNEAQ (reference sequence). The germline V and J ends were trimmed by 3 bases and 4 bases, with 18 bases remaining between them. The CDR3 DNA is TGTGCCAGCAGCTTCACACCCCAGGGCGCTAGCACTGAAGCTTTCTTT. This codes for CASSFTPQGASTEAFF. Filled out from reference TRBV7-9 and TRBJ1-1, the complete variable domain reads DTGVSQNPRHKITKRGQNVTFRCDPISEHNRLYWYRQTLGQGPEFLTYFQNEAQLEKSRLLSDRFSAERPKGSFSTLEIQRTEQGDSAMYLCASSFTPQGASTEAFFGQGTRLTVV.

This chain uses TRBV14 with TRBJ2-5, with D maybe TRBD1 (6 bases). This CDR3 has 17 residues. V lost 1 base and J 3 bases, leaving 18 bases between the germline ends. Germline lookup yields CDR1 SGHDN and CDR2 FVKESK. The CDR3 DNA reads as TGTGCCAGCAGCCAAGTGGACAGCATCGACCTTGAAGAGACCCAGTACTTC. This encodes CASSQVDSIDLEETQYF.

The chain links TRBV4-1 to TRBJ2-3; 13 nucleotides agree with TRBD2. The germline CDR1 and CDR2 sequences are MGHRA and YSYEKL. Trimming at V came to 4 bases and at J to 5 bases, leaving 3 bases not matched to a gene. The CDR3 is made up of 15 amino acids. The CDR3 here is CASSPRLAGGDTQYF. CDR3 sequence (DNA): TGCGCCAGCAGCCCCAGACTAGCGGGAGGAGATACGCAGTATTTT.

The chain has TRBV11-1 and TRBJ1-1; D gene ambiguous. The CDR3 is 13 residues long. Germline V gives CDR1 SGHAT, CDR2 FQDESV (reference sequence). V dropped 1 base and J dropped 5 bases, with 8 bases sitting between them. The CDR3 DNA reads as TGTGCCAGCAGCTTAGGCGGGGTTACTGAAGCTTTCTTT. Translation gives CASSLGGVTEAFF.

The chain couples TRBV11-1 to TRBJ1-4; a possible D gene is TRBD1 (5 bases). CDR1 SGHAT and CDR2 FQDESV come from the germline V gene (reference sequence). V was pared by 5 bases and J by 8 bases, with 18 bases between. There are 15 residues in the CDR3. CDR3 sequence: CASSPRPGGEEKLFF. The CDR3 DNA reads TGTGCCAGCAGCCCCCGCCCAGGAGGGGAAGAAAAACTGTTTTTT.

This chain joins TRBV18 and TRBJ1-1; 9 nucleotides line up with TRBD1. This CDR3 comprises 18 residues. After removal of 2 bases from V and 0 bases from J, the junction contained 10 bases not matched to a gene. Germline V lookup: CDR1 KGHSH, CDR2 LQKENI. In DNA, the CDR3 is TGTGCCAGCTCACCAGGGCGGACAGGGGTGAACATGAACACTGAAGCTTTCTTT. This sequence encodes CASSPGRTGVNMNTEAFF.

The chain uses TRBV7-8 and TRBJ1-2; TRBD1 matches 7 bases. From germline, CDR1 is SGHVS and CDR2 FQNEAQ. J lost 8 bases, V lost 4 bases, and 13 bases had no gene match. The length of the CDR3 is 15 residues. CDR3 nucleotide sequence: TGTGCCAGCAGCTCGCGTGACAGGGCGAGGGAGGGCTACACCTTC. This sequence encodes CASSSRDRAREGYTF.

This clone occurred a few times. The chain links TRBV6-1 to TRBJ1-1; 7 bases map to TRBD1. Germline loops: CDR1 MNHNS, CDR2 SASEGT. The V gene end was trimmed by 2 bases and the J gene end by 6 bases; junction bases not matched to a gene: 9. The CDR3 loop spans 15 amino acids. The CDR3 DNA follows: TGTGCCAGCAGTGAAAAGGCGTCAGGGGGTTCTGAAGCTTTCTTT. Protein product: CASSEKASGGSEAFF.

This chain joins TRBV13 and TRBJ2-5; no clear D. The better agreement between TRBJ2-7 and the DNA end casts doubt on the J call. The CDR3 runs to 13 residues. Germline loops: CDR1 PRHDT, CDR2 FYEKMQ (reference sequence). CDR3 loop: CASSFAARGEQYF. CDR3 DNA: TGTGCCAGCAGCTTCGCGGCCCGAGGCGAGCAGTACTTC.

A note on this clone: A junction boundary mismatches the germline segment, possibly from a read error. The rearrangement links TRBV4-2 to TRBJ2-2; the match to TRBD1 covers 7 bases. The CDR3 runs to 14 residues. Germline CDR1 reads LGHNA; CDR2 reads YNFKEQ. This CDR3 is CAGSQYRGTGELFF. The CDR3 bases are TGTGCCGGCAGCCAATACAGGGGAACCGGGGAGCTGTTTTTT.

This clone turned up a few times. The chain combines TRBV30 with TRBJ1-1; 9 bases map to TRBD1. From germline, CDR1 is GTSNPN and CDR2 SVGIG (reference sequence). With V trimmed by 2 bases and J by 5 bases, 9 bases remained unmatched. The CDR3 covers 15 residues. The CDR3 protein is CAWSWGQGIWTEAFF. The CDR3 bases are TGTGCCTGGAGTTGGGGACAGGGAATATGGACTGAAGCTTTCTTT.

J is TRBJ2-7 and V is TRBV27; 7 bases match TRBD2. CDR1 MNHEY and CDR2 SMNVEV come from the germline V gene (reference sequence). The CDR3 extends over 15 amino acids. With 1 base clipped from V and 0 bases from J, the junction kept 3 bases outside the gene matches. The CDR3 nucleotides read TGTGCCAGCAGTTTATGGGAGGGGAGCTCCTACGAGCAGTACTTC. Translation: CASSLWEGSSYEQYF.

This clone turned up a few times. V is TRBV4-1 and J is TRBJ2-3; 8 positions match TRBD2. V dropped 4 bases and J dropped 8; count of bases not matched to a gene: 14. This CDR3 is built from 16 residues. The germline V gene has CDR1 MGHRA and CDR2 YSYEKL. The CDR3 is CASSREGGRTSVTQYF. As DNA, the CDR3 is TGCGCCAGCAGCCGAGAAGGCGGGAGGACGTCTGTTACGCAGTATTTT.

The J gene is TRBJ1-4, the V gene TRBV2; 10 nucleotides match TRBD1. This CDR3 has 14 amino acids. Germline CDR1 reads SNHLY; CDR2 reads FYNNEI. V was clipped by 9 bases and J by 8 bases; unmatched bases: 9. The CDR3 reads CASRTGQGVEKLFF. The CDR3 DNA is TGTGCCAGTCGAACCGGACAGGGGGTGGAAAAACTGTTTTTT.

The chain has TRBV7-9 and TRBJ2-7; 9 bases align to TRBD2. The CDR3 sequence is 13 residues long. V lost 5 bases to trimming and J lost 6 bases; unmatched junction nucleotides: 5. The germline V gene encodes CDR1 SEHNR and CDR2 FQNEAQ (reference sequence). In DNA form, the CDR3 reads TGTGCCAGCAGCAATAGCGGGAGAGGCGAGCAGTACTTC. Protein product: CASSNSGRGEQYF.

Note on this clone: Since the CDR3 does not end with the conserved phenylalanine or tryptophan, this likely comes from a read error. The chain uses TRBV5-1 and TRBJ2-7; 8 nucleotides match TRBD1. In germline, CDR1 is SGHRS, CDR2 YFSETQ. The CDR3 totals 13 residues. J gave up 5 bases and V 1 base, and 2 bases lay outside the gene matches. For the CDR3, the DNA is TGCGCCAGCAGCTTGCCGACAGGGGACGAGCAGTACCTC. Amino acid sequence: CASSLPTGDEQYL.

The V gene is TRBV5-4, the J gene TRBJ2-5; 7 positions match TRBD1. This CDR3 spans 14 amino acids. The ends lost 3 bases at V and 0 bases at J; junction bases unmatched: 2. Germline V gene data show CDR1 as SGHNT and CDR2 as YYREEE (reference sequence). The CDR3 region is CASSSGTDQETQYF. CDR3 nucleotide sequence: TGTGCCAGCAGCTCCGGGACAGACCAAGAGACCCAGTACTTC.

The CDR3 sequence is CASSFTGAGNIQYF. CDR3 nucleotide sequence: TGCGCCAGCAGCTTCACAGGGGCAGGAAACATTCAGTACTTC. J is TRBJ2-4 and V is TRBV5-1; 7 nucleotides align to TRBD1. Losses at the gene ends were 2 bases for V and 6 bases for J; bases not matched to a gene: 5. This CDR3 has 14 residues. Per germline, CDR1 SGHRS and CDR2 YFSETQ.

The chain links TRBV11-2 to TRBJ1-1; a possible D gene is TRBD1 (6 bases). Germline V gene data show CDR1 as SGHAT and CDR2 as FQNNGV. Deletions cut 5 bases from V and 7 bases from J, with 14 bases between. The CDR3 consists of 13 residues. CDR3 in DNA: TGTGCCAGCAGCGCGACAGGCTTGGGTGAAGCTTTCTTT. Translation: CASSATGLGEAFF.

The chain links TRBV5-4 to TRBJ1-1, with 7 bases fitting TRBD1. The V gene end was trimmed by 4 bases and the J gene end by 0 bases; junction bases not matched to a gene: 15. Germline assignment: CDR1 SGHNT and CDR2 YYREEE (reference sequence). This CDR3 is built from 18 residues. Here the CDR3 reads CASSQDRPTRGMNTEAFF. The CDR3, as DNA: TGTGCCAGCAGCCAGGACAGGCCCACTCGGGGAATGAACACTGAAGCTTTCTTT.

This rearrangement joins TRBV21-1 to TRBJ2-7; TRBD1 was called by the table and not checked on the DNA. TRBV21-1 is a known pseudogene. The CDR3 extends over 14 amino acids. CDR3 in DNA: TGTGCCAGCACGGTCGAACAGGGGGCCTACGAGCAGTACTTC. It translates to CASTVEQGAYEQYF.

This rearrangement joins TRBV7-9 to TRBJ2-3; TRBD2 matches at 8 bases. This CDR3 is 15 amino acids long. Germline CDR1 is SEHNR and CDR2 is FQNEAQ (reference sequence). The junction had 4 bases not matched to a gene; V was cut back by 3 bases and J by 2 bases. The CDR3 spells CASSLGLVDTDTQYF. The CDR3, as DNA: TGTGCCAGCAGCTTGGGACTAGTGGACACAGATACGCAGTATTTT.

The chain recombines TRBV6-5 with TRBJ2-3, with D possibly matching TRBD1 (6 bases). Per germline, CDR1 MNHEY and CDR2 SVGAGI. CDR3 length: 14 residues. Trimming cost V 2 bases and J 3 bases, with 9 bases left between them. The CDR3 is CASSYGQWTDTQYF. The CDR3 DNA is TGTGCCAGCAGTTACGGACAGTGGACAGATACGCAGTATTTT.

The CDR3 reads CASMGPRDRGGDTQYF. Written as DNA, the CDR3 is TGTGCCAGCATGGGGCCCCGGGACAGGGGGGGGGATACGCAGTATTTT. This chain joins TRBV6-4 and TRBJ2-3; the match to TRBD1 covers 11 bases. With V trimmed by 7 bases and J by 6 bases, 12 bases remained unmatched. This CDR3 has 16 amino acids. Per the germline V gene, CDR1 is MRHNA and CDR2 is SNTAGT.

This rearrangement joins TRBV6-5 to TRBJ2-5; 9 bases fit TRBD1. Germline values: CDR1 MNHEY, CDR2 SVGAGI. The CDR3 totals 13 residues. V was pared by 4 bases and J by 5 bases, with 2 bases of the junction left unmatched. The CDR3 coding sequence is TGTGCCAGCAGTTTACAGGGGGCGGAGACCCAGTACTTC. As protein: CASSLQGAETQYF.

The rearrangement joins TRBV5-1 to TRBJ2-1; 8 bases are a match to TRBD1. Germline-derived CDR1 and CDR2 are SGHRS and YFSETQ. V trimming: 0 bases; J trimming: 8 bases; junction bases outside the gene matches: 4. There are 14 residues in the CDR3. The CDR3 is CASSLGTGWDEQFF. CDR3 in DNA: TGCGCCAGCAGCTTGGGGACAGGGTGGGATGAGCAGTTCTTC. Full variable domain (remainder filled in from reference TRBV5-1 and TRBJ2-1): KAGVTQTPRYLIKTRGQQVTLSCSPISGHRSVSWYQQTPGQGLQFLFEYFSETQRNKGNFPGRFSGRQFSNSRSEMNVSTLELGDSALYLCASSLGTGWDEQFFGPGTRLTVL.

The chain combines TRBV5-6 with TRBJ1-2; no firm D call. From germline, CDR1 is SGHDT and CDR2 YYEEEE. Trimming took 4 bases from V and 1 from J, leaving 20 bases between them. The CDR3 is made up of 17 amino acids. The CDR3 protein is CASSRPGRAAGNYGYTF. CDR3 nucleotide sequence: TGTGCCAGCAGCCGACCGGGCAGAGCTGCGGGTAACTATGGCTACACCTTC. Full variable domain (rest looked up from reference TRBV5-6 and TRBJ1-2): DAGVTQSPTHLIKTRGQQVTLRCSPKSGHDTVSWYQQALGQGPQFIFQYYEEEERQRGNFPDRFSGHQFPNYSSELNVNALLLGDSALYLCASSRPGRAAGNYGYTFGSGTRLTVV.